The following is a T cell receptor beta chain sequence with its context. Researchers ran the PCR with 60 Vbeta and 13 Jbeta primers. Some clones are missing from TCRdb's copy, which holds only in-frame ones; the method was immunoSEQ multiplex PCR. The table lists about 200,000 clones, with about 6% in the top ten. In germline, CDR1 is MNHNS, CDR2 SASEGT. V lost 3 bases and J lost 3, with 14 bases in between. The CDR3 consists of 15 residues. These data are taken from a study of cytomegalovirus exposure and HLA in healthy donors. This chain connects TRBV6-1 to TRBJ1-2; possible D gene TRBD1, 6 bases. The sequencing input was PBMCs. The TCR originated in a young man in good health and CMV-seronegative. CDR3 DNA sequence: TGTGCCAGCAGTGAGGGGCAGGGGAAACACTATGGCTACACCTTC. Translation gives CASSEGQGKHYGYTF.